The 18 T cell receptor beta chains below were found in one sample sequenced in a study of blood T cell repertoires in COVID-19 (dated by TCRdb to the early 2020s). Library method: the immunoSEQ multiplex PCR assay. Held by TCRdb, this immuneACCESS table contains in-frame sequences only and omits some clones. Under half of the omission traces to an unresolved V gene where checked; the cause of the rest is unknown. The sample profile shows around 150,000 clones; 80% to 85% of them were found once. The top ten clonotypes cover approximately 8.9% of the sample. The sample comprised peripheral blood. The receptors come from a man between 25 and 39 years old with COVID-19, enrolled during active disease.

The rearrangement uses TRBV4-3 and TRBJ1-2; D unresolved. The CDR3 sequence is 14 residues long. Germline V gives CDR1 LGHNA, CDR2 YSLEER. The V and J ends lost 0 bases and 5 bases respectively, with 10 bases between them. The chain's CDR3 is CASSQDRERYGYTF. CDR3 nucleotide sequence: TGCGCCAGCAGCCAAGATCGCGAAAGATATGGCTACACCTTC.

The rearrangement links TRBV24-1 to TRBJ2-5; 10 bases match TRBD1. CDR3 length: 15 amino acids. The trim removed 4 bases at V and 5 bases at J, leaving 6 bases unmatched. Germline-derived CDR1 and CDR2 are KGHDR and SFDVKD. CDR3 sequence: CATSDQGQGGETQYF. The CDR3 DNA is TGTGCCACCAGTGACCAAGGACAGGGGGGGGAGACCCAGTACTTC.

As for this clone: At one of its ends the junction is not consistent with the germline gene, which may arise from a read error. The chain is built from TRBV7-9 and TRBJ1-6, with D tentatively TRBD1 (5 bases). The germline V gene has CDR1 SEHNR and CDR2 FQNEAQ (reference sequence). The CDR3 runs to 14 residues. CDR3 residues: CASSFLTDNSPLHF. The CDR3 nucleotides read TGTGCCAGCAGCTTTTTGACAGATAATTCACCCCTTCACTTT.

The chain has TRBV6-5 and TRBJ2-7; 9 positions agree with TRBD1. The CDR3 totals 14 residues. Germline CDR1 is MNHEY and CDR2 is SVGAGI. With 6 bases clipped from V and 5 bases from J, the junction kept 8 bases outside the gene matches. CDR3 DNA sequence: TGTGCCAGCAGACCCCCGGGACAGGGTAACGAGCAGTACTTC. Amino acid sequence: CASRPPGQGNEQYF.

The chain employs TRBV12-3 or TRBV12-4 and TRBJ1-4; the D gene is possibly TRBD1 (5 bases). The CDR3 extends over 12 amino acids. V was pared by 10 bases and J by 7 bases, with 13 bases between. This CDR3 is CATTGTGEKLFF. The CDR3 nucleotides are TGTGCCACCACGGGCACAGGTGAAAAACTGTTTTTT.

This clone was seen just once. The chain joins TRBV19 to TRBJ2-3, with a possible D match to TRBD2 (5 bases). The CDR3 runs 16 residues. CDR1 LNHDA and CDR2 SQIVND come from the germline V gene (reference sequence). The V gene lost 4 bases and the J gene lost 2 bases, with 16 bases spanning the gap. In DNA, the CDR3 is TGTGCCAGTAGTACCGGACCTAGCCGAAACACAGATACGCAGTATTTT. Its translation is CASSTGPSRNTDTQYF.

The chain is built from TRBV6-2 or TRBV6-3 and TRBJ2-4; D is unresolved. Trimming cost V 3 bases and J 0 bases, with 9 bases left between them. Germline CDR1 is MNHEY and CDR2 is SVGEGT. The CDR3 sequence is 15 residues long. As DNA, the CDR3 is TGTGCCAGCAGTTATCTAATCGGAGCCAAAAACATTCAGTACTTC. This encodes CASSYLIGAKNIQYF.

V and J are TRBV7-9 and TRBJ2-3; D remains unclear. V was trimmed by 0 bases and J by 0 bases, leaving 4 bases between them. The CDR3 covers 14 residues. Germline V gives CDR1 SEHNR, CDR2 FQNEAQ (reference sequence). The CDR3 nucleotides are TGTGCCAGCAGCTTAGCCGGGAGCACAGATACGCAGTATTTT. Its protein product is CASSLAGSTDTQYF.

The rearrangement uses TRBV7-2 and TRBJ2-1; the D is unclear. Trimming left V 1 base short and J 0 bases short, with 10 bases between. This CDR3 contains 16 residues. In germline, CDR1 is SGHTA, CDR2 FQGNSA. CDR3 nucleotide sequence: TGTGCCAGCAGCTTAGATTGGTGGAGCTCCTACAATGAGCAGTTCTTC. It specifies CASSLDWWSSYNEQFF.

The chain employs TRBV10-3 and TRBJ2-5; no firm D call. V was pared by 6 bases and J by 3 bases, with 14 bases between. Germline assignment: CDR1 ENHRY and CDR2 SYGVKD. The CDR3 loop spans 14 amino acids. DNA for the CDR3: TGTGCCATCAGCCCAGGTCTGAGCAAAGAGACCCAGTACTTC. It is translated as CAISPGLSKETQYF.

CDR3 protein: CATHYSGGVQETQYF. DNA for the CDR3: TGTGCCACCCATTATAGCGGAGGGGTCCAAGAGACCCAGTACTTC. The chain combines TRBV6-5 with TRBJ2-5; a possible D gene is TRBD2 (6 bases). The V end lost 10 bases, the J end lost 1 base, and 19 bases lay between the germline ends. Germline V lookup: CDR1 MNHEY, CDR2 SVGAGI. There are 15 residues in the CDR3.

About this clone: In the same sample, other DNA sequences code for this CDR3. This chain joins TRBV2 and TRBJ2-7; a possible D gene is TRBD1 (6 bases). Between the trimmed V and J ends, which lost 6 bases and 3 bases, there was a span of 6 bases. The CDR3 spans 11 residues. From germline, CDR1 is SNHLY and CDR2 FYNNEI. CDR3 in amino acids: CASRQGYEQYF. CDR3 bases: TGTGCCAGCAGACAGGGCTACGAGCAGTACTTC.

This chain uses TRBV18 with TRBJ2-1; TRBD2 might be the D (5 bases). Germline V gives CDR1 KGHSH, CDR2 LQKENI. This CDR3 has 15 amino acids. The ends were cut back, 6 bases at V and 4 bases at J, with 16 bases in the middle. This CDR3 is CASSQDSRLYNEQFF. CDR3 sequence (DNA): TGTGCCAGCTCCCAGGACTCCCGACTTTACAATGAGCAGTTCTTC. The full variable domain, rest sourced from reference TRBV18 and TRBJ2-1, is NAGVMQNPRHLVRRRGQEARLRCSPMKGHSHVYWYRQLPEEGLKFMVYLQKENIIDESGMPKERFSAEFPKEGPSILRIQQVVRGDSAAYFCASSQDSRLYNEQFFGPGTRLTVL.

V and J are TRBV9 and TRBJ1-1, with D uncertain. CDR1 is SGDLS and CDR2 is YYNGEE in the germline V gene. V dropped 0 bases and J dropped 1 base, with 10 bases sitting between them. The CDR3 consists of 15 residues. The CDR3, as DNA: TGTGCCAGCAGCGTAGATCCCTCGGGGAACACTGAAGCTTTCTTT. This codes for CASSVDPSGNTEAFF.

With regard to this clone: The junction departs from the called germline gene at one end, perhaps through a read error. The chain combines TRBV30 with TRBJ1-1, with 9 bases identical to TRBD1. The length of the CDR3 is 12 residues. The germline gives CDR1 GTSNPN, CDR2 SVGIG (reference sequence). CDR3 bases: TGTGCCTGGAGTCCCCGCGTGGGACAGGGTCTCTTT. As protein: CAWSPRVGQGLF.

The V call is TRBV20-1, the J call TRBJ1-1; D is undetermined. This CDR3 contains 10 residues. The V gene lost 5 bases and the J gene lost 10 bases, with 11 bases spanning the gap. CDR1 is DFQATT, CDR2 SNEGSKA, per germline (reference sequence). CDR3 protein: CSALGSRAFF. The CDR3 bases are TGCAGTGCTCTTGGGAGTCGAGCTTTCTTT.

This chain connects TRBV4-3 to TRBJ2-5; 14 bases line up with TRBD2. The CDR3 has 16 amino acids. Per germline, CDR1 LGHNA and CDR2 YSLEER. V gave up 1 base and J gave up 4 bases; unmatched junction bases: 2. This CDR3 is CASSQGGLAGGETQYF. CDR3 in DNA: TGCGCCAGCAGCCAAGGTGGACTAGCGGGAGGAGAGACCCAGTACTTC.

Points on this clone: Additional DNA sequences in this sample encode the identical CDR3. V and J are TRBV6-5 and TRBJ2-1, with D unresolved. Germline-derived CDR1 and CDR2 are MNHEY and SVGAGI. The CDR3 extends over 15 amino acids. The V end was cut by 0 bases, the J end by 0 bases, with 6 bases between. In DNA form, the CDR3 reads TGTGCCAGCAGTTACTCGGGCAGCTCCTACAATGAGCAGTTCTTC. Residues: CASSYSGSSYNEQFF.